This T cell receptor beta chain was sequenced in a study of blood T cell repertoires in COVID-19. Study context: Samples came from the United States, Italy and Spain, spanning acute and convalescent COVID-19. Sample material is recorded as cDNA or gDNA derived from T cells, B-cell-depleted T cells, or PBMCs.

CDR1 and CDR2 (germline): MNHNY, SVGAGI (reference sequence). Deletions cut 2 bases from V and 6 bases from J, with 8 bases between. The CDR3 consists of 13 residues. Libraries were prepared by immunoSEQ multiplex PCR; TCRdb keeps only in-frame clonotypes and omits some of them. The data contain approximately 500,000 clones, less than 90% of them seen just once; the ten biggest clones take up 7.5% to 9%. Sequenced sample: peripheral blood. The clonotype was recovered from a woman in her fifties or sixties with COVID-19, enrolled during active disease. The V gene is TRBV6-6, the J gene TRBJ2-1; possible D gene TRBD2, 5 bases. In DNA form, the CDR3 reads TGTGCCAGCAGTTACGGCGGAGGCAATGAGCAGTTCTTC. Translated: CASSYGGGNEQFF.